A single sample gave rise to the 8 T cell receptor beta chains below, sequenced in a study of shared clonotypes between healthy human individuals. Method: immunoSEQ multiplex PCR; TCRdb's copy keeps in-frame clones and lacks some. The sample yields roughly 410,000 clones, 96% seen once. Sequences were obtained from memory CD8+ T cells sorted from blood. Subset defined: CD45RO+ cells pooled with CCR7-negative TemRA cells. These receptors were obtained from a man aged 30 to 45 in good health.

Turning to this clone: Germline and junction disagree at one end, which may indicate a read error. J is TRBJ1-2 and V is TRBV5-5; maybe TRBD1 (6 bases). This CDR3 is 9 amino acids long. CDR1 SGHKS and CDR2 YYEKEE come from the germline V gene (reference sequence). The CDR3 DNA follows: TGTGCCAGCAGCAAAAACAGGGACTTC. Amino acids: CASSKNRDF.

The DNA of the CDR3 is TGTGCCAGCAGTGAACTCGGGACTAGCGGGAGTGGGGATACGCAGTATTTT. This gives the protein CASSELGTSGSGDTQYF. This chain joins TRBV2 and TRBJ2-3; 14 bases map to TRBD2. Germline CDR1 is SNHLY and CDR2 is FYNNEI. Trimming removed 2 bases from V and 6 bases from J; junction bases left unmatched: 7. This CDR3 has 17 residues.

The V call is TRBV28, the J call TRBJ2-6; TRBD2 matches 7 bases. Germline CDR1 reads MDHEN; CDR2 reads SYDVKM. The CDR3 runs 16 residues. J gave up 0 bases and V 5 bases, and 4 bases lay outside the gene matches. The CDR3 protein is CASSQWGGSGANVLTF. The CDR3 DNA reads TGTGCCAGCAGTCAGTGGGGGGGCTCTGGGGCCAACGTCCTGACTTTC.

The chain is built from TRBV6-6 and TRBJ2-5, with 12 bases lining up with TRBD2. Near its end, the DNA agrees better with TRBJ2-7, so the J call may be wrong. Germline CDR1 reads MNHNY; CDR2 reads SVGAGI (reference sequence). CDR3 size: 15 residues. CDR3 in DNA: TGTGCCAGCAGTTCAAGACTAGCGGGAGTATACGAGCAGTACTTC. It translates to CASSSRLAGVYEQYF.

V is TRBV6-5 and J is TRBJ2-2, with TRBD2 identical over 7 bases. The CDR3 totals 13 residues. Germline CDR1 MNHEY, CDR2 SVGAGI. Trimming at V came to 4 bases and at J to 7 bases, leaving 3 bases not matched to a gene. For the CDR3, the DNA is TGTGCCAGCAGTTTCGGGGGGTACGGGGAGCTGTTTTTT. Protein product: CASSFGGYGELFF.

This clone was detected a few times. The chain employs TRBV29-1 and TRBJ2-7; 12 nucleotides match TRBD2. Germline-derived CDR1 and CDR2 are SQVTM and ANQGSEA. The CDR3 runs 14 residues. V was pared by 3 bases and J by 2 bases, with 2 bases of the junction left unmatched. Here the CDR3 DNA reads TGCAGCGTTGACCTAGCGGGAGGGCCCTACGAGCAGTACTTC. Translating gives CSVDLAGGPYEQYF.

The chain couples TRBV7-9 to TRBJ1-5; D is uncertain. Germline V CDR1 and CDR2: SEHNR, FQNEAQ (reference sequence). Trimming took 0 bases from V and 5 from J, leaving 5 bases between them. This CDR3 comprises 13 residues. Here the CDR3 reads CASSLASYQPQHF. The CDR3 nucleotides are TGTGCCAGCAGCTTAGCCAGCTATCAGCCCCAGCATTTT. Full variable domain (outside the CDR3, taken from reference TRBV7-9 and TRBJ1-5): DTGVSQNPRHKITKRGQNVTFRCDPISEHNRLYWYRQTLGQGPEFLTYFQNEAQLEKSRLLSDRFSAERPKGSFSTLEIQRTEQGDSAMYLCASSLASYQPQHFGDGTRLSIL.

The V gene is TRBV5-1, the J gene TRBJ1-2; D is undetermined. V was shortened by 0 bases and J by 1 base, with 10 bases between the two germline ends. Looked up from germline, CDR1 is SGHRS and CDR2 is YFSETQ. The CDR3 extends over 15 amino acids. The CDR3 protein is CASSLESGLNYGYTF. The DNA of the CDR3 is TGCGCCAGCAGCTTGGAGTCCGGACTTAACTATGGCTACACCTTC.